These 19 T cell receptor beta chains originate from one sample sequenced in a study of Ad26.COV2.S vaccination and SARS-CoV-2 variants. TCRdb keeps only in-frame clones here, not all; method: immunoSEQ multiplex PCR. The data contain about 320,000 clones, 85% of them singletons. Treatment of the sample: 15 to 20 received Ad26.COV2.S at low or high dose, single or two shots; a few received placebo; per-sample allocation not given. Repertoires come from day 63 after the first vaccine or placebo injection. The sequencing used peripheral blood, collected in a trial of Ad26.COV2.S vaccine versus placebo. The receptors originated from a person aged 18-65 years who received the Ad26.COV2.S COVID-19 vaccine or a placebo.

The chain combines TRBV4-1 with TRBJ2-3, with 10 positions matching TRBD2. Germline values: CDR1 MGHRA, CDR2 YSYEKL. With V trimmed by 0 bases and J by 5 bases, 11 bases remained unmatched. The CDR3 runs 18 residues. For the CDR3, the DNA is TGCGCCAGCAGCCAAGACGAGCGGGGGGGCCGATTGAAAGATACGCAGTATTTT. Translating it yields CASSQDERGGRLKDTQYF.

The V call is TRBV2, the J call TRBJ1-5; maybe TRBD1 (6 bases). V dropped 5 bases and J dropped 4 bases, with 15 bases sitting between them. Germline V gene data show CDR1 as SNHLY and CDR2 as FYNNEI. The length of the CDR3 is 15 residues. The CDR3, as DNA: TGTGCCAGCAGTCCACAGGGCCGGGGAAATCAGCCCCAGCATTTT. Translated, it gives CASSPQGRGNQPQHF.

The chain joins TRBV6-5 to TRBJ2-7; 8 nucleotides line up with TRBD1. CDR3 length: 14 residues. Germline V gives CDR1 MNHEY, CDR2 SVGAGI. V was pared by 7 bases and J by 4 bases, with 9 bases of the junction left unmatched. DNA for the CDR3: TGTGCCAGCACCTTAGGACAGGGAATATACGAGCAGTACTTC. It encodes CASTLGQGIYEQYF.

A single count supports this clone. The gene calls are TRBV5-1 and TRBJ2-3; 14 bases match TRBD2. CDR1 and CDR2 from the germline V gene are SGHRS and YFSETQ. After removal of 4 bases from V and 3 bases from J, the junction contained 4 bases not matched to a gene. The CDR3 loop spans 16 amino acids. In DNA, the CDR3 is TGCGCCAGCAGCCCGGGGACTAGCGGGGGAACAGATACGCAGTATTTT. This codes for CASSPGTSGGTDTQYF.

This clone was counted once. The CDR3 nucleotides read TGTGCCAGCAGTTTACCAGGGACAGGGATAGGGTGGGGCAATCAGCCCCAGCATTTT. It is translated as CASSLPGTGIGWGNQPQHF. The V gene is TRBV28, the J gene TRBJ1-5; 9 bases are a match to TRBD1. Trimming removed 2 bases from V and 2 bases from J; junction bases left unmatched: 13. The germline gives CDR1 MDHEN, CDR2 SYDVKM. This CDR3 has 19 residues.

The V and J genes are TRBV7-8 and TRBJ1-5; unclear D gene. This CDR3 is 15 amino acids long. The germline gives CDR1 SGHVS, CDR2 FQNEAQ. Trimming cost V 5 bases and J 3 bases, with 14 bases left between them. The CDR3 DNA is TGTGCCAGCAGCCCTGTCCGGGGAGACAATCAGCCCCAGCATTTT. Translated: CASSPVRGDNQPQHF.

The genes are TRBV6-5 and TRBJ1-2, with D tentatively TRBD1 (5 bases). Germline V CDR1 and CDR2: MNHEY, SVGAGI. Between the trimmed V and J ends, which lost 6 bases and 1 base, there was a span of 15 bases. The CDR3 contains 15 residues. CDR3 bases: TGTGCCAGCAGCTTAGACCTGACAGTTAACTATGGCTACACCTTC. Translation gives CASSLDLTVNYGYTF.

This clone came up many times. The rearrangement uses TRBV10-1 and TRBJ1-4; 8 nucleotides match TRBD1. The germline V gene encodes CDR1 WNHNN and CDR2 SYGVQD (reference sequence). The CDR3 spans 18 residues. Trimming took 6 bases from V and 4 from J; bases not matched to a gene: 16. The CDR3 DNA reads as TGCGCCAGCAGATTGACAGGGGAAACCCCGCCCGGTAATGAAAAACTGTTTTTT. It yields the protein CASRLTGETPPGNEKLFF.

The CDR3: CASSLTPMGEEDEQYF. DNA of the CDR3: TGTGCCAGCAGTTTAACCCCCATGGGCGAGGAGGACGAGCAGTACTTC. The genes are TRBV28 and TRBJ2-7; a possible D gene is TRBD2 (5 bases). The CDR3 loop spans 16 amino acids. In germline, CDR1 is MDHEN, CDR2 SYDVKM. V gave up 2 bases and J gave up 5 bases, with 19 bases separating them.

This clone was found once. V gene TRBV5-1 combines with J gene TRBJ1-4, with TRBD1 matching over 8 bases. V lost 4 bases to trimming and J lost 8 bases; unmatched junction nucleotides: 7. The CDR3 loop spans 14 amino acids. Germline CDR1 is SGHRS and CDR2 is YFSETQ. The CDR3 protein is CASSTGTGSEKLFF. CDR3 DNA sequence: TGCGCCAGCAGCACCGGGACAGGAAGCGAAAAACTGTTTTTT.

This clone was picked up a small number of times. The chain is built from TRBV20-1 and TRBJ1-6; perhaps TRBD1 as D (5 bases). Germline values: CDR1 DFQATT, CDR2 SNEGSKA (reference sequence). The length of the CDR3 is 15 residues. V lost 6 bases, J lost 0 bases, and 12 bases lay in between. DNA of the CDR3: TGCAGTGCGAGTGACAGAAACTCCTATAATTCACCCCTCCACTTT. It yields the protein CSASDRNSYNSPLHF.

This chain uses TRBV27 with TRBJ1-2; D gene unclear. Germline CDR1 and CDR2: MNHEY and SMNVEV (reference sequence). The length of the CDR3 is 14 residues. Trimming pared 6 bases from V and 3 bases from J, leaving 14 bases between. CDR3 nucleotides: TGTGCCAGCAGCCTCAATTGGCGGCACTATGGCTACACCTTC. It encodes CASSLNWRHYGYTF.

This clone is a singleton in its sample. The J gene is TRBJ2-3, the V gene TRBV6-5; D not resolved. The germline V gene has CDR1 MNHEY and CDR2 SVGAGI. This CDR3 contains 14 residues. The V gene lost 0 bases and the J gene lost 3 bases, with 7 bases spanning the gap. The CDR3 coding sequence is TGTGCCAGCAGTTACTCGAGTTTGACAGATACGCAGTATTTT. Encoded protein: CASSYSSLTDTQYF.

The CDR3 DNA follows: TGTGCCAGCTCACCAGGCATATCGAGCAGCGGATTCGAGAACTATGGCTACACCTTC. Translating gives CASSPGISSSGFENYGYTF. J is TRBJ1-2 and V is TRBV18; no clear D gene. The CDR3 loop spans 19 amino acids. V lost 2 bases, J lost 2 bases, and 24 bases lay in between. CDR1 KGHSH and CDR2 LQKENI come from the germline V gene.

This clone has only one observation. The chain recombines TRBV2 with TRBJ2-7; D remains unclear. Per germline, CDR1 SNHLY and CDR2 FYNNEI. Trimming left V 3 bases short and J 0 bases short, with 6 bases between. CDR3 length equals 13 residues. The CDR3 region has the DNA TGTGCCAGCAGTGATACGGCCTCCTACGAGCAGTACTTC. Amino acids: CASSDTASYEQYF. The full variable domain, in which reference TRBV2 and TRBJ2-7 provide the parts outside the CDR3, is EPEVTQTPSHQVTQMGQEVILRCVPISNHLYFYWYRQILGQKVEFLVSFYNNEISEKSEIFDDQFSVERPDGSNFTLKIRSTKLEDSAMYFCASSDTASYEQYFGPGTRLTVT.

This clone was counted between two and nine times. The J gene is TRBJ1-2, the V gene TRBV5-5, with 12 bases matching TRBD1. With V trimmed by 4 bases and J by 7 bases, 2 bases remained unmatched. Germline V gene lookup returns CDR1 SGHKS and CDR2 YYEKEE (reference sequence). The length of the CDR3 is 13 residues. The CDR3, as DNA: TGTGCCAGCAGCATGGGACAGGGGGCTGGCTACACCTTC. It is translated as CASSMGQGAGYTF.

V and J are TRBV6-5 and TRBJ1-2, with D tentatively TRBD1 (5 bases). The V end was cut by 0 bases, the J end by 7 bases, with 15 bases between. There are 15 residues in the CDR3. Germline CDR1 MNHEY, CDR2 SVGAGI. Here the CDR3 reads CASSYSIPGGVGYTF. CDR3 bases: TGTGCCAGCAGTTACTCGATCCCGGGGGGGGTTGGCTACACCTTC.

CDR3 protein: CASSLLTGNTEAFF. CDR3 nucleotides: TGTGCCAGCAGTTTATTGACGGGCAACACTGAAGCTTTCTTT. V usage is TRBV28 and J usage is TRBJ1-1, with D unclear. Germline-derived CDR1 and CDR2 are MDHEN and SYDVKM. The CDR3 consists of 14 residues. V was pared by 1 base and J by 2 bases, with 8 bases between.

CDR3 sequence reads: CASSAPGQGKDGELFF. The CDR3 DNA is TGCGCCAGCAGCGCTCCAGGACAGGGAAAAGACGGGGAGCTGTTTTTT. The rearrangement links TRBV4-1 to TRBJ2-2; 8 bases agree with TRBD1. Per germline, CDR1 MGHRA and CDR2 YSYEKL. The CDR3 runs to 16 residues. Trimming removed 5 bases from V and 7 bases from J; junction bases left unmatched: 12.